The 31 T cell receptor beta chains below come from one sample, sequenced in a study of T-cell reconstitution after alpha-beta-depleted transplantation in children. The TCRbeta library incorporated unique molecular identifiers. TCRdb re-analysed the PCR reads in MiXCR, keeping a single row per CDR3 protein. This table has some 310,000 distinct CDR3 sequences, roughly 25% appearing once. Sequenced here: PBMCs, mostly from graft donor cells, sampled 180 days after TCRalphabeta/CD19-depleted stem cell transplant. The source is a male patient between 10 and 17 years old who had a stem cell transplant for acute lymphoblastic leukemia, so the T cells may come from the graft donor.

This clonotype was seen a few times. The V call is TRBV7-2, the J call TRBJ2-7; 15 bases map to TRBD2. Germline CDR1 is SGHTA and CDR2 is FQGNSA. CDR3 length equals 17 residues. Trimming removed 5 bases from V and 4 bases from J; junction bases left unmatched: 9. Written as DNA, the CDR3 is TGTGCCAGCAGCCCACGATCCGGGACTAGCGGGAGGTACGAGCAGTACTTC. Protein product: CASSPRSGTSGRYEQYF.

This clonotype was seen a few times. The V and J genes are TRBV10-3 and TRBJ2-7; D remains ambiguous. Per the germline V gene, CDR1 is ENHRY and CDR2 is SYGVKD. This CDR3 spans 14 amino acids. V lost 4 bases and J 4 bases, leaving 14 bases between the germline ends. The CDR3 nucleotides are TGTGCCATCAGTGCCTCTGGGGTTGGGTACGAGCAGTACTTC. Amino acids: CAISASGVGYEQYF.

The CDR3 region is CASSQSQLRGGWVNEQFF. DNA of the CDR3: TGTGCCAGCAGCCAATCCCAGCTCAGGGGGGGGTGGGTAAATGAGCAGTTCTTC. The chain carries TRBV3-1 and TRBJ2-1; perhaps D is TRBD1 or TRBD2 (7 bases each). V lost 2 bases and J lost 7, with 24 bases in between. Germline V lookup: CDR1 LGHDT, CDR2 YNNKEL (reference sequence). The CDR3 covers 18 residues.

The rearrangement uses TRBV15 and TRBJ1-5, with TRBD1 matching over 8 bases. The ends lost 4 bases at V and 5 bases at J; junction bases unmatched: 4. Germline V gene data show CDR1 as LNHNV and CDR2 as YYDKDF (reference sequence). This CDR3 has 14 amino acids. CDR3: CATSTLTGDQPQHF. CDR3 DNA: TGTGCCACCAGCACACTGACAGGGGATCAGCCCCAGCATTTT. The entire variable domain, with the rest obtained from reference TRBV15 and TRBJ1-5, is as follows: DAMVIQNPRYQVTQFGKPVTLSCSQTLNHNVMYWYQQKSSQAPKLLFHYYDKDFNNEADTPDNFQSRRPNTSFCFLDIRSPGLGDTAMYLCATSTLTGDQPQHFGDGTRLSIL.

The chain uses TRBV5-1 and TRBJ1-2; perhaps TRBD1 as D (5 bases). V was cut by 6 bases and J by 4 bases, with 13 bases left in between. Germline V lookup: CDR1 SGHRS, CDR2 YFSETQ. This CDR3 is built from 13 residues. The CDR3 region has the DNA TGCGCCAGCACGTCCGAGGGACTCTATGGCTACACCTTC. Its protein product is CASTSEGLYGYTF.

The chain joins TRBV29-1 to TRBJ1-2; D is ambiguous. Trimming pared 5 bases from V and 2 bases from J, leaving 6 bases between. CDR1 and CDR2 from the germline V gene are SQVTM and ANQGSEA. The CDR3 covers 11 residues. CDR3 in amino acids: CSVFGNYGYTF. The CDR3 bases are TGCAGCGTTTTCGGGAACTATGGCTACACCTTC.

This chain uses TRBV27 with TRBJ1-2, with D possibly being TRBD1 (5 bases). The V and J ends lost 8 bases and 3 bases respectively, with 16 bases between them. CDR1 is MNHEY and CDR2 is SMNVEV in the germline V gene (reference sequence). The CDR3 totals 14 residues. The CDR3 protein is CASHPAGRYYGYTF. The CDR3 nucleotides read TGTGCCAGCCATCCCGCAGGGCGGTACTATGGCTACACCTTC.

V gene TRBV20-1 combines with J gene TRBJ2-4; 9 bases are a match to TRBD1. CDR1 and CDR2 from the germline V gene are DFQATT and SNEGSKA (reference sequence). V lost 3 bases to trimming and J lost 3 bases; unmatched junction nucleotides: 6. There are 15 residues in the CDR3. CDR3 residues: CSASGTGFGKNIQYF. CDR3 bases: TGCAGTGCTAGCGGGACAGGGTTTGGCAAAAACATTCAGTACTTC.

The chain uses TRBV5-1 and TRBJ2-1, with TRBD1 identical over 8 bases. The V gene end was trimmed by 3 bases and the J gene end by 12 bases; junction bases not matched to a gene: 17. Germline V CDR1 and CDR2: SGHRS, YFSETQ. The CDR3 length is 16 residues. As DNA, the CDR3 is TGCGCCAGCAGCTCGGACAGGGCGAGGGCTACCAAGGGGCAGTTCTTC. Its translation is CASSSDRARATKGQFF.

This clonotype was seen a handful of times. The chain recombines TRBV5-1 with TRBJ2-3; D possibly corresponds to TRBD2 (5 bases). Trimming took off 3 bases at V and 6 bases at J, with 8 bases between the two ends. Germline loops: CDR1 SGHRS, CDR2 YFSETQ. CDR3 size: 12 residues. The CDR3 DNA reads as TGCGCCAGCAGCTCATCGGGGGATACGCAGTATTTT. Protein product: CASSSSGDTQYF.

This clonotype occurred a few times. The chain carries TRBV3-1 and TRBJ1-5; 10 bases agree with TRBD1. CDR3 length: 16 residues. Germline loops: CDR1 LGHDT, CDR2 YNNKEL (reference sequence). Losses at the gene ends were 2 bases for V and 1 base for J; bases not matched to a gene: 2. CDR3 in DNA: TGTGCCAGCAGCCAATGGGGACAGGGGAGCAATCAGCCCCAGCATTTT. Translating it yields CASSQWGQGSNQPQHF.

This clonotype was seen only a few times. The CDR3 spells CASSSLVLAGGNNEQFF. CDR3 nucleotides: TGCGCCAGCAGCTCACTAGTACTAGCGGGAGGGAACAATGAGCAGTTCTTC. V and J are TRBV4-1 and TRBJ2-1; the match to TRBD2 covers 13 bases. V gave up 5 bases and J gave up 5 bases; unmatched junction bases: 9. The CDR3 consists of 17 residues. Germline CDR1 reads MGHRA; CDR2 reads YSYEKL.

The chain is built from TRBV7-9 and TRBJ2-2; D perhaps matches TRBD1 (5 bases). The CDR3 is made up of 14 amino acids. The germline V gene encodes CDR1 SEHNR and CDR2 FQNEAQ (reference sequence). Trimming removed 4 bases from V and 4 bases from J, with 10 bases in between. The CDR3 is CASSSSTVTGELFF. The DNA of the CDR3 is TGTGCCAGCAGCTCCTCGACAGTCACCGGGGAGCTGTTTTTT.

The V gene is TRBV4-1, the J gene TRBJ1-1, with 10 bases fitting TRBD1. Per the germline V gene, CDR1 is MGHRA and CDR2 is YSYEKL. CDR3 size: 16 residues. V shed 1 base and J 7 bases; nucleotides not matched to a gene: 9. This chain's CDR3 is CASSQGPGQGTREAFF. CDR3 coding DNA: TGCGCCAGCAGCCAAGGTCCGGGACAGGGGACTCGTGAAGCTTTCTTT.

This clonotype was counted a few times. The chain links TRBV28 to TRBJ1-2, with 7 bases identical to TRBD1. Germline trimming cut 10 bases from V and 1 base from J; bases unmatched to any gene: 3. CDR3 size: 12 residues. Per the germline V gene, CDR1 is MDHEN and CDR2 is SYDVKM. CDR3 nucleotide sequence: TGTGCCATTCAGGGGGTTAACTATGGCTACACCTTC. Encoded protein: CAIQGVNYGYTF.

This clonotype has ten or more counts. V and J are TRBV5-1 and TRBJ1-1; tentatively, D is TRBD1 (5 bases). In germline, CDR1 is SGHRS, CDR2 YFSETQ. CDR3 length equals 14 residues. Between the trimmed V and J ends, which lost 3 bases and 1 base, there was a span of 10 bases. The CDR3 spells CASSWGTGNTEAFF. The CDR3 nucleotides read TGCGCCAGCAGCTGGGGGACGGGGAACACTGAAGCTTTCTTT. The whole variable domain, remainder taken from reference TRBV5-1 and TRBJ1-1, is KAGVTQTPRYLIKTRGQQVTLSCSPISGHRSVSWYQQTPGQGLQFLFEYFSETQRNKGNFPGRFSGRQFSNSRSEMNVSTLELGDSALYLCASSWGTGNTEAFFGQGTRLTVV.

A few counts support this clonotype. The V and J genes are TRBV12-3 or TRBV12-4 and TRBJ2-5; the D gene is possibly TRBD1 (6 bases). This CDR3 has 14 amino acids. Trimming removed 2 bases at V and 5 bases at J, with 12 bases between. CDR3 protein: CASSLFWGHETQYF. As DNA, the CDR3 is TGTGCCAGCAGTTTATTCTGGGGGCACGAGACCCAGTACTTC.

The rearrangement uses TRBV25-1 and TRBJ2-7, with unresolved D. V was cut by 1 base and J by 3 bases, with 7 bases left in between. CDR1 is MGHDK, CDR2 SYGVNS, per germline. This CDR3 region has 13 residues. CDR3 region: CASSESPDYEQYF. The CDR3, as DNA: TGTGCCAGCAGTGAATCCCCCGACTACGAGCAGTACTTC.

As DNA, the CDR3 is TGCAGCGTTGAACGGGTCTTGGGGAATGAGCAGTTCTTC. Translation gives CSVERVLGNEQFF. The gene calls are TRBV29-1 and TRBJ2-1; D is ambiguous. Germline V lookup: CDR1 SQVTM, CDR2 ANQGSEA. The CDR3 length is 13 residues. The V end was cut by 2 bases, the J end by 7 bases, with 12 bases between.

The rearrangement uses TRBV20-1 and TRBJ2-7, with TRBD2 matching 9 bases. V was pared by 3 bases and J by 5 bases, with 14 bases of the junction left unmatched. CDR3 length equals 16 residues. The germline V gene has CDR1 DFQATT and CDR2 SNEGSKA (reference sequence). CDR3 in DNA: TGCAGTGCTAGGGGAAAGACTAGCGGATTAACCAACGAGCAGTACTTC. Amino acid sequence: CSARGKTSGLTNEQYF.

The J gene is TRBJ2-7, the V gene TRBV5-1, with a tentative D call TRBD2 (8 bases). CDR3 length equals 15 residues. Trimming took 6 bases from V and 0 from J, leaving 16 bases between them. Germline V lookup: CDR1 SGHRS, CDR2 YFSETQ. The CDR3 nucleotides read TGCGCCAGCAAACAACAGGGGACTAGCTCCTACGAGCAGTACTTC. It codes for CASKQQGTSSYEQYF.

The chain has TRBV3-1 and TRBJ2-1, with 11 bases aligning to TRBD2. The junction had 8 bases not matched to a gene; V was cut back by 1 base and J by 9 bases. The CDR3 is 16 amino acids. Germline CDR1 reads LGHDT; CDR2 reads YNNKEL (reference sequence). The CDR3 here is CASSQGLLAGAVEQFF. The CDR3 region has the DNA TGTGCCAGCAGCCAAGGGCTACTAGCGGGAGCAGTTGAGCAGTTCTTC.

This clonotype was detected only a few times. This chain links TRBV4-1 with TRBJ2-2; TRBD2 might be the D (5 bases). V gave up 3 bases and J gave up 4 bases, with 12 bases separating them. The CDR3 is made up of 15 amino acids. In germline, CDR1 is MGHRA, CDR2 YSYEKL. CDR3 sequence: CASSHERALTGELFF. CDR3 bases: TGCGCCAGCAGCCACGAGAGGGCCCTCACCGGGGAGCTGTTTTTT.

This clonotype was seen a few times. The CDR3 loop is CASSLAGSPFLNQPQHF. In nucleotides, the CDR3 is TGTGCCAGCAGCTTAGCGGGCAGCCCCTTTCTCAATCAGCCCCAGCATTTT. V usage is TRBV7-6 and J usage is TRBJ1-5; no clear D. This CDR3 comprises 17 residues. Germline lookup yields CDR1 SGHVS and CDR2 FNYEAQ. Trimming took off 0 bases at V and 3 bases at J, with 15 bases between the two ends.

This clonotype has only a few counts. The rearrangement uses TRBV12-3 or TRBV12-4 and TRBJ2-4; D gene unclear. CDR3 size: 11 residues. Trimming stripped 4 bases from V and 10 bases from J, with 8 bases between. Here the CDR3 reads CASSSASIQYF. Here the CDR3 DNA reads TGTGCCAGCAGTTCGGCCAGTATTCAGTACTTC.

This sequence joins TRBV10-3 and TRBJ2-5; D may match TRBD1 or TRBD2 (7 bases each). Between the trimmed V and J ends, which lost 5 bases and 5 bases, there was a span of 27 bases. Germline-derived CDR1 and CDR2 are ENHRY and SYGVKD. The CDR3 contains 18 residues. As DNA, the CDR3 is TGTGCCATCAGTCCAAAACGATATCGTTTCAGGGGGGGTGAGACCCAGTACTTC. Encoded protein: CAISPKRYRFRGGETQYF.

There are a few counts of this clonotype. The gene calls are TRBV29-1 and TRBJ2-7; no clear D gene. The CDR3 sequence is 13 residues long. Germline lookup yields CDR1 SQVTM and CDR2 ANQGSEA. The V gene lost 5 bases and the J gene lost 1 base, with 12 bases spanning the gap. The CDR3 nucleotides are TGCAGCGTTTGGGAATTAGGGTCCTACGAGCAGTACTTC. Protein: CSVWELGSYEQYF.

V usage is TRBV4-1 and J usage is TRBJ2-5, with 7 positions matching TRBD1. The CDR3 extends over 13 amino acids. Germline V lookup: CDR1 MGHRA, CDR2 YSYEKL. The V segment lost 6 bases and the J segment 4 bases; nucleotides outside the gene matches: 5. The DNA of the CDR3 is TGCGCCAGCAGGGCGACAGGGCGAGAGACCCAGTACTTC. It codes for CASRATGRETQYF.

The chain recombines TRBV29-1 with TRBJ2-7; no reliable D call. The V and J ends lost 4 bases and 1 base respectively, with 8 bases between them. CDR3 length: 12 amino acids. Germline V lookup: CDR1 SQVTM, CDR2 ANQGSEA. Here the CDR3 DNA reads TGCAGCGTTGTAGGCCCTTCCTACGAGCAGTACTTC. Its translation: CSVVGPSYEQYF.

This clonotype was observed many times. The chain couples TRBV9 to TRBJ2-3; D is perhaps TRBD2 (6 bases). The ends were cut back, 2 bases at V and 3 bases at J, with 16 bases in the middle. The CDR3 extends over 16 amino acids. CDR1 SGDLS and CDR2 YYNGEE come from the germline V gene. This CDR3 is CASSVGGDRGTDTQYF. The CDR3 region has the DNA TGTGCCAGCAGCGTCGGCGGTGATCGGGGGACAGATACGCAGTATTTT.

The gene calls are TRBV14 and TRBJ2-7; 7 nucleotides align to TRBD1. Germline V gene lookup returns CDR1 SGHDN and CDR2 FVKESK. The V segment lost 1 base and the J segment 0 bases; nucleotides outside the gene matches: 3. The CDR3 has 15 amino acids. The CDR3 protein is CASSQVRTGSYEQYF. Here the CDR3 DNA reads TGTGCCAGCAGCCAAGTACGGACAGGCTCCTACGAGCAGTACTTC.